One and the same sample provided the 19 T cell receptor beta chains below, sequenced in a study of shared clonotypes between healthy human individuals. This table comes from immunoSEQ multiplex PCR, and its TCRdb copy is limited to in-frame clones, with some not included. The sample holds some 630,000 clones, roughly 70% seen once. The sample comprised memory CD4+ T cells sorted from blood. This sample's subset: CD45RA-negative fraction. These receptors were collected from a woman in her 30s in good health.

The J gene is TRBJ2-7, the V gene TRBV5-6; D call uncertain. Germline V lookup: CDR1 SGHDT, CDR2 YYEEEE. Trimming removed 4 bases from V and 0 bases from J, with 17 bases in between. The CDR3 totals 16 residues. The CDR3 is CASSRNFAGLSYEQYF. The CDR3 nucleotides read TGTGCCAGCAGCCGGAATTTCGCAGGCCTCTCCTACGAGCAGTACTTC. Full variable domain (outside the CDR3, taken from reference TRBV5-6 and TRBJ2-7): DAGVTQSPTHLIKTRGQQVTLRCSPKSGHDTVSWYQQALGQGPQFIFQYYEEEERQRGNFPDRFSGHQFPNYSSELNVNALLLGDSALYLCASSRNFAGLSYEQYFGPGTRLTVT.

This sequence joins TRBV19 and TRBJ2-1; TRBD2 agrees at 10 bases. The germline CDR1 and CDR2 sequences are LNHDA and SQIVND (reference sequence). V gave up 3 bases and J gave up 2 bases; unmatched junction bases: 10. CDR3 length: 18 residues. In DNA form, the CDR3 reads TGTGCCAGTAGTATGCGATCTAGCGGGAGTGGGACCTACAATGAGCAGTTCTTC. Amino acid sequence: CASSMRSSGSGTYNEQFF.

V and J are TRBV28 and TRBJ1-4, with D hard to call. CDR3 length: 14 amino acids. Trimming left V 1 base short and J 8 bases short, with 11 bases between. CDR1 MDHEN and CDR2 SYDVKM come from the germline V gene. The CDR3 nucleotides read TGTGCCAGCAGTTTATCCGGAGCCCGCGAAAAACTGTTTTTT. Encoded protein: CASSLSGAREKLFF.

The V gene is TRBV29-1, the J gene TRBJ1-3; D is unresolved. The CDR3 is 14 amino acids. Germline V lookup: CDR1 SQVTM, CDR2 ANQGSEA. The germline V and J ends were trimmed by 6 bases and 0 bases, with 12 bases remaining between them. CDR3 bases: TGCAGCGTGAACGAGGCGCTCTCTGGAAACACCATATATTTT. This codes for CSVNEALSGNTIYF.

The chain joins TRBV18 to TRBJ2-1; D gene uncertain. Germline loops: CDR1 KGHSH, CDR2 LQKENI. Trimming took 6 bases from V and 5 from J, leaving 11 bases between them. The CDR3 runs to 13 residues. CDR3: CASSTGENNEQFF. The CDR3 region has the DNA TGTGCCAGCTCTACTGGAGAGAACAATGAGCAGTTCTTC.

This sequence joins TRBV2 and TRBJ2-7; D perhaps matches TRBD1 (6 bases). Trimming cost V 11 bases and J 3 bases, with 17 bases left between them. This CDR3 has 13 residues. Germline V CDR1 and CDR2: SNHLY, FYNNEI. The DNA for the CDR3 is TGTGCCGGGGGCTGGGACGGGGACTACGAGCAGTACTTC. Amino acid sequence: CAGGWDGDYEQYF.

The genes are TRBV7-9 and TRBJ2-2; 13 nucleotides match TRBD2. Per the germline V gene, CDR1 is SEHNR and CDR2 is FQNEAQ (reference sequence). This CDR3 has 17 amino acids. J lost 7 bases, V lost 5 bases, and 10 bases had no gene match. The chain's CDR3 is CASSIGLAGVKVGELFF. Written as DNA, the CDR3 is TGTGCCAGCAGCATAGGACTAGCGGGAGTAAAGGTCGGGGAGCTGTTTTTT.

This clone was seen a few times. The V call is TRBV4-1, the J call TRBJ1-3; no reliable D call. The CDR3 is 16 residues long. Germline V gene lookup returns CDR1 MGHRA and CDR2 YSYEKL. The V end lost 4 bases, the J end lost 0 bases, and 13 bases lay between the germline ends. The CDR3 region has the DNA TGCGCCAGCAGCCCGATGGGCCGGCCCTCTGGAAACACCATATATTTT. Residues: CASSPMGRPSGNTIYF.

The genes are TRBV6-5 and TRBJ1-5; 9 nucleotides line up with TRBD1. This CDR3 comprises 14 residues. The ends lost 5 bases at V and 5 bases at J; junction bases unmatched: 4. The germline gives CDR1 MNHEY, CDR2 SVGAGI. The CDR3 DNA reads TGTGCCAGCAGTCCAGGACAGGGGTATCAGCCCCAGCATTTT. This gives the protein CASSPGQGYQPQHF.

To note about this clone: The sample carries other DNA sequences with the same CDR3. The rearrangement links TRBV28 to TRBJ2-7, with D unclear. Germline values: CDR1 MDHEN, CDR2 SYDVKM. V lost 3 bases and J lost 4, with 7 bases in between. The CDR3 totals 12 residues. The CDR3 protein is CASSFGAYEQYF. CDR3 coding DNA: TGTGCCAGCAGTTTTGGTGCGTACGAGCAGTACTTC.

CDR3 DNA sequence: TGCGCCAGCAGCCAAGATGACAGAATCCAAGAGACCCAGTACTTC. Residues: CASSQDDRIQETQYF. This chain joins TRBV4-1 and TRBJ2-5, with D possibly being TRBD1 (5 bases). Germline values: CDR1 MGHRA, CDR2 YSYEKL. V lost 0 bases, J lost 1 base, and 9 bases lay in between. CDR3 length: 15 amino acids.

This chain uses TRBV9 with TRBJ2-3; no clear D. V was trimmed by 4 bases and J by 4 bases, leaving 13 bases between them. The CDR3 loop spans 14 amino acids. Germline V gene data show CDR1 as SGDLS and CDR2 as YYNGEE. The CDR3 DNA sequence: TGTGCCAGCAGCCCGCTCCTTGGTCCAGATACGCAGTATTTT. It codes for CASSPLLGPDTQYF.

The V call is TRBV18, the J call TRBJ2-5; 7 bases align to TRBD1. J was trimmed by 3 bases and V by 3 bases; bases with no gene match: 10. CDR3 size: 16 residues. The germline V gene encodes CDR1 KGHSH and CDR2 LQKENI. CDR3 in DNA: TGTGCCAGCTCACCGACCACCGGGACAGAGAAAGAGACCCAGTACTTC. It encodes CASSPTTGTEKETQYF. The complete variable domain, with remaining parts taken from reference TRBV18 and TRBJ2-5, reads NAGVMQNPRHLVRRRGQEARLRCSPMKGHSHVYWYRQLPEEGLKFMVYLQKENIIDESGMPKERFSAEFPKEGPSILRIQQVVRGDSAAYFCASSPTTGTEKETQYFGPGTRLLVL.

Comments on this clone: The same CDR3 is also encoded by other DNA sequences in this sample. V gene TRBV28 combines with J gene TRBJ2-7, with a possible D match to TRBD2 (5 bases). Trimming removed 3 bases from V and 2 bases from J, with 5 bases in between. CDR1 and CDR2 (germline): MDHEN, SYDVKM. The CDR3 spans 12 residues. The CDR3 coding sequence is TGTGCCAGCAGTTTCGGGGCCTACGAGCAGTACTTC. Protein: CASSFGAYEQYF.

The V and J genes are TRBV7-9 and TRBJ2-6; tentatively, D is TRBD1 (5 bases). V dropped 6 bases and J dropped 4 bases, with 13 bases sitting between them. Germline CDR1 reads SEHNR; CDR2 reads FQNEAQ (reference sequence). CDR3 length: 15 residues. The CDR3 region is CASSWQGTGANVLTF. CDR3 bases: TGTGCCAGCAGTTGGCAGGGTACGGGGGCCAACGTCCTGACTTTC.

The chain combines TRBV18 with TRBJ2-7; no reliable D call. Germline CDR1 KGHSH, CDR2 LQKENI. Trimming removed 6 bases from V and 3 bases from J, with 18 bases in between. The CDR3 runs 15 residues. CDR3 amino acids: CASSATSPAVYEQYF. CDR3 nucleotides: TGTGCCAGCTCGGCCACCTCTCCGGCGGTCTACGAGCAGTACTTC.

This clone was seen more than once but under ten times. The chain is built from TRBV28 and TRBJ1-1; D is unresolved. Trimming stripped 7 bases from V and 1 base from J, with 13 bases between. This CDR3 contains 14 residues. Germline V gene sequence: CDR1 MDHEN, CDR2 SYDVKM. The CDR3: CASINRAANTEAFF. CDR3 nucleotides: TGTGCCAGCATCAATCGGGCAGCGAACACTGAAGCTTTCTTT.

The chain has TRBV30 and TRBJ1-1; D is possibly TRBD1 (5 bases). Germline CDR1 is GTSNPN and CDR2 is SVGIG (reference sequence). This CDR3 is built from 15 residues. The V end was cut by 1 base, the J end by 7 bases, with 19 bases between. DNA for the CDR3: TGTGCCTGGAGTGAGTGGAGGGGTCGCAACCTTGAAGCTTTCTTT. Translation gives CAWSEWRGRNLEAFF.

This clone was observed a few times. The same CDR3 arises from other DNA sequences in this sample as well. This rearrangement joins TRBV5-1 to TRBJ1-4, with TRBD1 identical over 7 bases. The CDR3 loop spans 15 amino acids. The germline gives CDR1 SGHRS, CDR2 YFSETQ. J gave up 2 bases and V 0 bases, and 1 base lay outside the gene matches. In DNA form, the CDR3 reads TGCGCCAGCAGCTTGGGCAGGGGGACTAATGAAAAACTGTTTTTT. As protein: CASSLGRGTNEKLFF.